Shown below are 3 T cell receptor beta chains from a single sample sequenced in a study of blood T cell repertoires in COVID-19. Clones were sequenced by immunoSEQ multiplex PCR, and TCRdb holds only the in-frame ones, with some missing. This table has 100,000 to 120,000 clones, approximately 82% appearing once. What was sequenced was peripheral blood. The receptors here all came from an elderly woman with acute or convalescent COVID-19.

The rearrangement joins TRBV28 to TRBJ1-5, with 8 positions matching TRBD1. CDR3 length: 15 amino acids. After removal of 5 bases from V and 3 bases from J, the junction contained 6 bases not matched to a gene. Germline CDR1 MDHEN, CDR2 SYDVKM. CDR3 in amino acids: CASSPPGQVNQPQHF. In DNA form, the CDR3 reads TGTGCCAGCAGTCCTCCGGGACAGGTCAATCAGCCCCAGCATTTT.

The V and J genes are TRBV6-6 and TRBJ1-2, with 10 bases aligning to TRBD1. The CDR3 is made up of 14 amino acids. The V and J ends lost 6 bases and 7 bases, in that order; junction bases with no gene match: 8. The V gene's germline CDR1 is MNHNY and CDR2 SVGAGI (reference sequence). The CDR3 region is CASSQGTGAGGYTF. CDR3 bases: TGTGCCAGCAGCCAAGGGACAGGGGCTGGTGGCTACACCTTC.

The rearrangement uses TRBV5-1 and TRBJ1-1; D remains ambiguous. The CDR3 is made up of 14 amino acids. The germline gives CDR1 SGHRS, CDR2 YFSETQ. Trimming pared 3 bases from V and 2 bases from J, leaving 11 bases between. In DNA, the CDR3 is TGCGCCAGCAGCTACTCCGCGGGTAACACTGAAGCTTTCTTT. It translates to CASSYSAGNTEAFF.